This T cell receptor beta chain came from a study of blood T cell repertoires in COVID-19. Across the study: Some COVID-19 samples were acute and others convalescent; all came from the United States, Italy and Spain. The cDNA or gDNA used as material had been derived from T cells, B-cell-depleted T cells, or PBMCs.

Per the original data handling: Nucleated cell number was recorded as an estimate derived from reference gene primer amplification. TCRdb's table, derived via immunoSEQ multiplex PCR, lists solely in-frame clones and lacks some. The V and J calls and clone size come from that table; D and trimming were worked out from the DNA. Among roughly 330,000 clones listed, 86% were seen once. This CDR3 is 15 amino acids long. Germline V gene sequence: CDR1 SGHRS, CDR2 YFSETQ. J was trimmed by 4 bases and V by 0 bases; bases with no gene match: 2. The receptor comes from a woman between 50 and 59 years old with acute or convalescent COVID-19. Sequenced input: peripheral blood. The chain is built from TRBV5-1 and TRBJ2-1; 9 nucleotides match TRBD1. CDR3 sequence (DNA): TGCGCCAGCAGCTTGGATGGACAGGGGTACAATGAGCAGTTCTTC. This translates into CASSLDGQGYNEQFF. The variable domain in full, with the rest retrieved from reference TRBV5-1 and TRBJ2-1, is KAGVTQTPRYLIKTRGQQVTLSCSPISGHRSVSWYQQTPGQGLQFLFEYFSETQRNKGNFPGRFSGRQFSNSRSEMNVSTLELGDSALYLCASSLDGQGYNEQFFGPGTRLTVL.